A single sample gave rise to the 26 T cell receptor beta chains below, sequenced in a study of shared clonotypes between healthy human individuals. Produced via immunoSEQ multiplex PCR; TCRdb's table is partial and in-frame only. The sample includes 1,100,000 or so clones, 70% to 80% of them seen just once. The sequencing input was memory CD4+ T cells from PBMCs. Noted subset: CD45RA-negative fraction. Receptor source: a young man in good health. Some clones in this sample may be carry-over from other donors' samples.

The rearrangement uses TRBV28 and TRBJ1-4; D might be TRBD1 (6 bases). V gave up 5 bases and J gave up 4 bases, with 11 bases separating them. The germline CDR1 and CDR2 sequences are MDHEN and SYDVKM. The CDR3 is 14 residues long. Here the CDR3 DNA reads TGTGCCAGCAGTGACGGGACAAATAATGAAAAACTGTTTTTT. Translating gives CASSDGTNNEKLFF.

V gene TRBV5-1 combines with J gene TRBJ2-7, with D perhaps matching TRBD2 (6 bases). From germline, CDR1 is SGHRS and CDR2 YFSETQ. The CDR3 contains 15 residues. Deletions cut 4 bases from V and 1 base from J, with 15 bases between. Written as DNA, the CDR3 is TGCGCCAGCAGCCTACTTCAGGGAGGTTCCTACGAGCAGTACTTC. This encodes CASSLLQGGSYEQYF. The full variable domain, rest sourced from reference TRBV5-1 and TRBJ2-7, is KAGVTQTPRYLIKTRGQQVTLSCSPISGHRSVSWYQQTPGQGLQFLFEYFSETQRNKGNFPGRFSGRQFSNSRSEMNVSTLELGDSALYLCASSLLQGGSYEQYFGPGTRLTVT.

The rearrangement joins TRBV7-3 to TRBJ2-1, with D possibly called TRBD1 or TRBD2 (5 bases each). The germline gives CDR1 SGHTA, CDR2 FQGTGA. The CDR3 sequence is 16 residues long. The ends were cut back, 5 bases at V and 0 bases at J, with 14 bases in the middle. As DNA, the CDR3 is TGTGCCAGCAGCCCCAGGGCCGGGGTCTCCTACAATGAGCAGTTCTTC. Translation: CASSPRAGVSYNEQFF.

V gene TRBV27 combines with J gene TRBJ2-1; tentative D call: TRBD2 (5 bases). The CDR3 runs to 13 residues. V lost 3 bases, J lost 8 bases, and 11 bases lay in between. CDR1 is MNHEY, CDR2 SMNVEV, per germline (reference sequence). CDR3 amino acids: CASSFTRIHEQFF. CDR3 DNA sequence: TGTGCCAGCAGTTTTACTAGAATCCATGAGCAGTTCTTC.

The chain has TRBV11-2 and TRBJ1-2; 9 bases are a match to TRBD1. The V and J ends lost 7 bases and 3 bases, in that order; junction bases with no gene match: 3. From germline, CDR1 is SGHAT and CDR2 FQNNGV. The length of the CDR3 is 13 residues. The DNA for the CDR3 is TGTGCCAGCACCTGGACAGGGGACTATGGCTACACCTTC. Amino acids: CASTWTGDYGYTF.

The rearrangement uses TRBV6-1 and TRBJ1-1, with 7 bases lining up with TRBD1. V dropped 8 bases and J dropped 0; count of bases not matched to a gene: 9. This CDR3 is 15 amino acids long. CDR1 and CDR2 from the germline V gene are MNHNS and SASEGT. CDR3 in amino acids: CASVRDSSLNTEAFF. CDR3 nucleotides: TGTGCCAGCGTCCGGGACAGCTCATTGAACACTGAAGCTTTCTTT.

This clone was recorded a few times. This rearrangement joins TRBV28 to TRBJ2-2; a weak D match, TRBD2 (6 bases). The CDR3 extends over 17 amino acids. From germline, CDR1 is MDHEN and CDR2 SYDVKM. The ends were cut back, 2 bases at V and 2 bases at J, with 15 bases in the middle. The CDR3 sequence: CASSLRLGTYNTGELFF. DNA of the CDR3: TGTGCCAGCAGTTTAAGGCTAGGGACTTATAACACCGGGGAGCTGTTTTTT.

In DNA, the CDR3 is TGTGCCACGCGTATGAAAAACATTCAGTACTTC. Amino acids: CATRMKNIQYF. The chain recombines TRBV28 with TRBJ2-4; unclear D gene. CDR1 is MDHEN and CDR2 is SYDVKM in the germline V gene. The CDR3 consists of 11 residues. V lost 10 bases, J lost 4 bases, and 8 bases lay in between.

This chain links TRBV5-1 with TRBJ2-7; the D gene is possibly TRBD2 (6 bases). This CDR3 contains 15 residues. V dropped 1 base and J dropped 3 bases, with 14 bases sitting between them. CDR1 is SGHRS, CDR2 YFSETQ, per germline. The CDR3 loop reads CASSLLPGLGYEQYF. CDR3 bases: TGCGCCAGCAGCTTGCTTCCGGGACTGGGCTACGAGCAGTACTTC.

The J gene is TRBJ2-2, the V gene TRBV28; 8 bases agree with TRBD1. Unmatched junction bases numbered 3, after V lost 4 bases and J lost 5 bases. CDR3 length equals 14 residues. Germline V gives CDR1 MDHEN, CDR2 SYDVKM. CDR3 bases: TGTGCCAGCAGTTCAAGGACAGGGACCGGGGAGCTGTTTTTT. This translates into CASSSRTGTGELFF.

The rearrangement links TRBV5-4 to TRBJ1-1; the D is unclear. V was clipped by 0 bases and J by 1 base, with 10 bases between them. CDR1 and CDR2 (germline): SGHNT, YYREEE (reference sequence). CDR3 size: 15 residues. For the CDR3, the DNA is TGTGCCAGCAGCTTGGCTATCGGCAGGAACACTGAAGCTTTCTTT. Translation: CASSLAIGRNTEAFF. The variable domain in full, completed from reference TRBV5-4 and TRBJ1-1, reads ETGVTQSPTHLIKTRGQQVTLRCSSQSGHNTVSWYQQALGQGPQFIFQYYREEENGRGNFPPRFSGLQFPNYSSELNVNALELDDSALYLCASSLAIGRNTEAFFGQGTRLTVV.

The CDR3 DNA sequence: TGTGCCAGCAGGATCGGACAGGGGGAAAACTATGGCTACACCTTC. Amino acid sequence: CASRIGQGENYGYTF. The rearrangement uses TRBV6-4 and TRBJ1-2, with 10 bases aligning to TRBD1. From germline, CDR1 is MRHNA and CDR2 SNTAGT. Trimming took 6 bases from V and 2 from J; bases not matched to a gene: 6. The CDR3 is made up of 15 amino acids.

In its sample, this clone was seen many times. V usage is TRBV11-1 and J usage is TRBJ2-2, with D maybe TRBD1 (6 bases). CDR3 size: 16 residues. Trimming shortened V by 4 bases and J by 1 base, and 13 bases separated the two germline ends. Germline-derived CDR1 and CDR2 are SGHAT and FQDESV (reference sequence). CDR3 region: CASSSWTELNTGELFF. In DNA, the CDR3 is TGTGCCAGCAGCTCGTGGACAGAATTGAACACCGGGGAGCTGTTTTTT.

Regarding this clone: Additional DNA sequences in this sample encode the identical CDR3. The chain links TRBV18 to TRBJ2-5; 7 bases line up with TRBD1. The CDR3 extends over 14 amino acids. CDR1 is KGHSH and CDR2 is LQKENI in the germline V gene. The ends lost 3 bases at V and 2 bases at J; junction bases unmatched: 3. For the CDR3, the DNA is TGTGCCAGCTCACCCAGGACAGGTCAAGAGACCCAGTACTTC. Its protein is CASSPRTGQETQYF.

This clone was seen at least ten times. The chain employs TRBV6-5 and TRBJ2-2, with 7 bases lining up with TRBD2. V lost 7 bases, J lost 4 bases, and 9 bases stayed unmatched. The CDR3 sequence is 15 residues long. The germline CDR1 and CDR2 sequences are MNHEY and SVGAGI. The CDR3 protein is CASNPRGDVTGELFF. DNA for the CDR3: TGTGCCAGCAACCCCCGGGGGGATGTCACCGGGGAGCTGTTTTTT.

The rearrangement uses TRBV30 and TRBJ1-4, with TRBD1 as a possible D gene (6 bases). The CDR3 is 14 residues long. CDR1 and CDR2 from the germline V gene are GTSNPN and SVGIG (reference sequence). Deletions cut 2 bases from V and 6 bases from J, with 13 bases between. CDR3 protein: CAWSRTTGHEKLFF. The DNA for the CDR3 is TGTGCCTGGAGTCGTACGACAGGACATGAAAAACTGTTTTTT.

CDR3 loop: CASSLFNTGELFF. The CDR3 DNA reads TGTGCCAGCAGCTTATTTAACACCGGGGAGCTGTTTTTT. This chain links TRBV11-3 with TRBJ2-2; D is unresolved. With 2 bases removed from V and 2 bases from J, the gap between germline ends came to 3 bases. CDR1 and CDR2 from the germline V gene are SGHNT and YENEEA. The CDR3 consists of 13 residues. Full variable domain (remainder filled in from reference TRBV11-3 and TRBJ2-2): EAGVVQSPRYKIIEKKQPVAFWCNPISGHNTLYWYLQNLGQGPELLIRYENEEAVDDSQLPKDRFSAERLKGVDSTLKIQPAELGDSAVYLCASSLFNTGELFFGEGSRLTVL.

The V gene is TRBV4-1, the J gene TRBJ1-2; D is unresolved. The CDR3 runs to 15 residues. Germline-derived CDR1 and CDR2 are MGHRA and YSYEKL. V lost 0 bases, J lost 5 bases, and 13 bases lay in between. The CDR3 nucleotides read TGCGCCAGCAGCCAAGATTCACATAGGCGATATGGCTACACCTTC. Encoded protein: CASSQDSHRRYGYTF.

In this sample, this clone turned up a few times. The V gene is TRBV19, the J gene TRBJ2-7, with D maybe TRBD1 (7 bases). The CDR3 loop spans 14 amino acids. Germline loops: CDR1 LNHDA, CDR2 SQIVND (reference sequence). Trimming left V 3 bases short and J 7 bases short, with 16 bases between. The CDR3 loop is CASSILAGQTEQYF. The CDR3, as DNA: TGTGCCAGTAGTATTTTGGCGGGACAGACAGAGCAGTACTTC. Drawing the rest from reference TRBV19 and TRBJ2-7, the complete variable domain is DGGITQSPKYLFRKEGQNVTLSCEQNLNHDAMYWYRQDPGQGLRLIYYSQIVNDFQKGDIAEGYSVSREKKESFPLTVTSAQKNPTAFYLCASSILAGQTEQYFGPGTRLTVT.

This clone came up once. The chain combines TRBV10-1 with TRBJ2-3; a possible D gene is TRBD1 (5 bases). The V gene lost 4 bases and the J gene lost 5 bases, with 10 bases spanning the gap. Germline loops: CDR1 WNHNN, CDR2 SYGVQD (reference sequence). The CDR3 length is 13 residues. The CDR3 DNA sequence: TGCGCCAGCAGTGGTAGTAGGGGAGATACGCAGTATTTT. Protein product: CASSGSRGDTQYF.

This chain links TRBV5-1 with TRBJ2-3; D gene ambiguous. The CDR3 totals 14 residues. The V end lost 1 base, the J end lost 2 bases, and 8 bases lay between the germline ends. Germline V CDR1 and CDR2: SGHRS, YFSETQ. The CDR3 loop reads CASSLIATTDTQYF. CDR3 in DNA: TGCGCCAGCAGCTTGATCGCCACCACAGATACGCAGTATTTT.

This chain connects TRBV18 to TRBJ2-3; possibly TRBD2 for D (5 bases). Germline CDR1 is KGHSH and CDR2 is LQKENI. The CDR3 runs to 16 residues. V was clipped by 0 bases and J by 4 bases, with 14 bases between them. CDR3 sequence reads: CASSPPSTKRADTQYF. The CDR3 DNA sequence: TGTGCCAGCTCACCACCGTCAACTAAGAGGGCAGATACGCAGTATTTT.

The V gene is TRBV9, the J gene TRBJ1-3; D uncertain. Germline V CDR1 and CDR2: SGDLS, YYNGEE. V was shortened by 3 bases and J by 0 bases, with 10 bases between the two germline ends. The CDR3 consists of 15 residues. The CDR3 DNA sequence: TGTGCCAGCAGCGCCGACGGTCTCTCTGGAAACACCATATATTTT. Protein: CASSADGLSGNTIYF.

The J gene is TRBJ1-5, the V gene TRBV6-6; 8 nucleotides match TRBD1. CDR3 length: 15 residues. The V segment lost 6 bases and the J segment 0 bases; nucleotides outside the gene matches: 4. Germline V CDR1 and CDR2: MNHNY, SVGAGI (reference sequence). For the CDR3, the DNA is TGTGCCAGCAGACCGACAGGGGATAGCAATCAGCCCCAGCATTTT. Translated: CASRPTGDSNQPQHF.

The chain links TRBV7-2 to TRBJ2-5, with 7 bases lining up with TRBD2. Germline CDR1 and CDR2: SGHTA and FQGNSA. The CDR3 sequence is 16 residues long. J gave up 5 bases and V 5 bases, and 14 bases lay outside the gene matches. The DNA of the CDR3 is TGTGCCAGCAGCCCAAGGCTGGCGGGAGTTGATGAGACCCAGTACTTC. Encoded protein: CASSPRLAGVDETQYF. Variable domain in full (rest from reference TRBV7-2 and TRBJ2-5): GAGVSQSPSNKVTEKGKDVELRCDPISGHTALYWYRQSLGQGLEFLIYFQGNSAPDKSGLPSDRFSAERTGGSVSTLTIQRTQQEDSAVYLCASSPRLAGVDETQYFGPGTRLLVL.

This clone was counted a few times. This rearrangement joins TRBV27 to TRBJ1-5; TRBD1 agrees at 7 bases. The J segment lost 9 bases and the V segment lost 5 bases, leaving 10 bases of the junction unmatched. Per germline, CDR1 MNHEY and CDR2 SMNVEV (reference sequence). This CDR3 has 14 amino acids. Here the CDR3 reads CASSLDRAGRPQHF. The CDR3 DNA follows: TGTGCCAGCAGTCTTGACAGGGCTGGGCGGCCCCAGCATTTT.